These 2 T cell receptor beta chains came from one sample sequenced in a study of T-cell memory formation after mild COVID-19 (dated by TCRdb to 2020 to 2023). The method behind the library was 5' RACE. This sample was sequenced with an Illumina NovaSeq 6000. The public reads were reanalyzed by TCRdb: fastp trimming at Q25, MiXCR alignment, in-frame beta chains only. Rows merge per CDR3 protein into single entries with the most common DNA and genes. Across this sample there are hundreds of thousands of distinct CDR3 sequences, with around 28% seen only once. Approximately 15% of the sample is taken by the ten largest. The material sequenced was PBMCs or a T cell subset sorted from them (not recorded which). All receptors come from an adult woman who had mild COVID-19 (a few samples of this study predate the infection). The sample titles of this study are shuffled in the database, so cell type and time point are left out; the donor was told from shared clones.

The chain carries TRBV29-1 and TRBJ2-1, with TRBD1 identical over 9 bases. The length of the CDR3 is 14 residues. The ends lost 5 bases at V and 9 bases at J; junction bases unmatched: 11. Germline loops: CDR1 SQVTM, CDR2 ANQGSEA. The CDR3 coding sequence is TGCAGCGTTTCACCCCCGGACAGGGGAGGTGAGCAGTTCTTC. This encodes CSVSPPDRGGEQFF.

CDR3 sequence reads: CASSLRGTELNNEQFF. CDR3 in DNA: TGTGCCAGCAGCTTACGAGGGACAGAGCTTAACAATGAGCAGTTCTTC. J is TRBJ2-1 and V is TRBV7-9, with 7 bases fitting TRBD1. Unmatched junction bases numbered 9, after V lost 2 bases and J lost 5 bases. The germline V gene encodes CDR1 SEHNR and CDR2 FQNEAQ (reference sequence). CDR3 length: 16 residues.